This T cell receptor beta chain was found in a study of shared clonotypes between healthy human individuals. Deep-level settings were used for running the assay. Clones were sequenced by immunoSEQ multiplex PCR, and TCRdb holds only the in-frame ones, with some missing. Among around 200,000 clones, about 68% were seen once, and the ten largest hold 8% to 13%. General study results and limits: Investigators expected sequencing depth to affect clonotype sharing among donors. Inspection by rarefaction showed sorted-subset sequencing to be incomplete despite large depth.

This CDR3 region has 16 residues. With 2 bases clipped from V and 6 bases from J, the junction kept 9 bases outside the gene matches. CDR1 and CDR2 (germline): MDHEN, SYDVKM. As to this clone: What it binds is not known.

The chain links TRBV28 to TRBJ2-4; 8 positions agree with TRBD2. Sequenced material: memory CD4+ T cells sorted from blood. Subset specified: CD45RA-negative fraction. The TCR was taken from a man under 40 in good health. The CDR3 nucleotides are TGTGCCAGCAGTTTAGCCGGGAGGGAGGGGGGAAACATTCAGTACTTC. This encodes CASSLAGREGGNIQYF.